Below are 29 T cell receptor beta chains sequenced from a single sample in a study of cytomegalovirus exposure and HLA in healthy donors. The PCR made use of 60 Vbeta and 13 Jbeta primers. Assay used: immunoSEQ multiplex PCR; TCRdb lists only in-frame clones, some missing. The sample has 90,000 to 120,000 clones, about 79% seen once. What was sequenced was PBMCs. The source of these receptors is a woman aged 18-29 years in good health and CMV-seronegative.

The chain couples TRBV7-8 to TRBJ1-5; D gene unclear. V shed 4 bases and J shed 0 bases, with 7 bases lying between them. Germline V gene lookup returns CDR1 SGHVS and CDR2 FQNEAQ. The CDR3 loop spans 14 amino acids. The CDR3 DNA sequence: TGTGCCAGCAGCTCTAGGTTTAGCAATCAGCCCCAGCATTTT. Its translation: CASSSRFSNQPQHF.

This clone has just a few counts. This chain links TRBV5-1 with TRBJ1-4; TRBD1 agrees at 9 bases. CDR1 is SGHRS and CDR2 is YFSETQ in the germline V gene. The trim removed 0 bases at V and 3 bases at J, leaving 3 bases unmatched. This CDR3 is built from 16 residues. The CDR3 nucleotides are TGCGCCAGCAGCTTGGGAGACAGGGGGGCTAATGAAAAACTGTTTTTT. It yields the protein CASSLGDRGANEKLFF.

CDR3 in DNA: TGTGCCAGCAAACCTTCCGGGACAGAACCCTACGAGCAGTACTTC. Translating it yields CASKPSGTEPYEQYF. The chain joins TRBV6-5 to TRBJ2-7; TRBD1 aligns across 7 bases. CDR1 and CDR2 (germline): MNHEY, SVGAGI. V lost 7 bases, J lost 2 bases, and 11 bases stayed unmatched. This CDR3 region has 15 residues.

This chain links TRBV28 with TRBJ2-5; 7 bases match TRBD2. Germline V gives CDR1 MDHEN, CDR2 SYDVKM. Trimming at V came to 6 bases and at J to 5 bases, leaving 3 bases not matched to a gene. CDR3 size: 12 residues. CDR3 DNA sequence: TGTGCCAGCAGCTGGGGGGGGGAGACCCAGTACTTC. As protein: CASSWGGETQYF.

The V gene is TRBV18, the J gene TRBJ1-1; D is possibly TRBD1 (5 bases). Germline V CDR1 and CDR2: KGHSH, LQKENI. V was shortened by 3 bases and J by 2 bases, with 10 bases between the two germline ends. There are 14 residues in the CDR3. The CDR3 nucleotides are TGTGCCAGCTCACCGGGACTCTATAACACTGAAGCTTTCTTT. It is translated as CASSPGLYNTEAFF. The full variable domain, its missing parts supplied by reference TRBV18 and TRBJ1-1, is NAGVMQNPRHLVRRRGQEARLRCSPMKGHSHVYWYRQLPEEGLKFMVYLQKENIIDESGMPKERFSAEFPKEGPSILRIQQVVRGDSAAYFCASSPGLYNTEAFFGQGTRLTVV.

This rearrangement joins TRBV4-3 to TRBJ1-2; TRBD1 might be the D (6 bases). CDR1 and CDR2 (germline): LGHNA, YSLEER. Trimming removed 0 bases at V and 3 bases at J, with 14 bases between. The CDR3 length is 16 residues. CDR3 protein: CASSQELYRQDYGYTF. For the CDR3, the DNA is TGCGCCAGCAGCCAAGAACTGTATCGACAGGACTATGGCTACACCTTC.

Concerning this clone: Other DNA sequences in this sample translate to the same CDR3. CDR3 sequence (DNA): TGCGCCAGCAGCTTGGACTACAATTCACCCCTCCACTTT. This codes for CASSLDYNSPLHF. The gene calls are TRBV5-1 and TRBJ1-6; D remains ambiguous. Germline CDR1 and CDR2: SGHRS and YFSETQ. This CDR3 has 13 residues. V lost 0 bases to trimming and J lost 7 bases, with 5 bases between them. Looking up the rest from reference TRBV5-1 and TRBJ1-6 gives the full variable domain: KAGVTQTPRYLIKTRGQQVTLSCSPISGHRSVSWYQQTPGQGLQFLFEYFSETQRNKGNFPGRFSGRQFSNSRSEMNVSTLELGDSALYLCASSLDYNSPLHFGNGTRLTVT.

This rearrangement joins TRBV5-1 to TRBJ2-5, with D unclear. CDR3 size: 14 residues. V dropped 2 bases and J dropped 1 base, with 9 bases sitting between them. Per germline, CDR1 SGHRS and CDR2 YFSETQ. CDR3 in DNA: TGCGCCAGCAGCTTTTGGCAGTCCCAAGAGACCCAGTACTTC. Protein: CASSFWQSQETQYF.

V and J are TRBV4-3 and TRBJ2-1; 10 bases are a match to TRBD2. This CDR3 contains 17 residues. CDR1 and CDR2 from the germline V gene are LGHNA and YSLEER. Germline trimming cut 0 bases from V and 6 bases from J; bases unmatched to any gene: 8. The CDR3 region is CASSQDKRAGGFNEQFF. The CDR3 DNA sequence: TGCGCCAGCAGCCAAGATAAGCGAGCGGGGGGGTTCAATGAGCAGTTCTTC.

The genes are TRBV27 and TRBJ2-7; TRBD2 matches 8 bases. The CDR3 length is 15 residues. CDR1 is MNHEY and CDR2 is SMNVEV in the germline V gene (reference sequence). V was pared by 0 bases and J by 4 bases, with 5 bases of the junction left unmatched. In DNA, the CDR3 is TGTGCCAGCAGTTTATCCAGCGGGGGCCGTTACGAGCAGTACTTC. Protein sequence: CASSLSSGGRYEQYF.

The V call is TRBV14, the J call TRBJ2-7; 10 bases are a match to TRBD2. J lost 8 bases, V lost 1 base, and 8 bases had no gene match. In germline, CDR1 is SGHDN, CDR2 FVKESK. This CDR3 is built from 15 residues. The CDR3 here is CASSQVASGSVKQYF. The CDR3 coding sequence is TGTGCCAGCAGCCAAGTAGCTAGCGGGAGTGTCAAGCAGTACTTC.

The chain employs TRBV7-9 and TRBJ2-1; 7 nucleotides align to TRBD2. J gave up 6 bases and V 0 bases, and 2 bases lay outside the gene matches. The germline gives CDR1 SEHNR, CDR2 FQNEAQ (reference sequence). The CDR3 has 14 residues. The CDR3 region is CASSLAGGSNEQFF. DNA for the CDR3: TGTGCCAGCAGCTTAGCGGGAGGGTCCAATGAGCAGTTCTTC.

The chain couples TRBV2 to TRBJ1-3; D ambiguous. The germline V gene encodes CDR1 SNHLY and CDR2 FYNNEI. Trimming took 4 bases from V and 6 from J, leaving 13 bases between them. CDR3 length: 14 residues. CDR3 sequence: CASSARIRANTIYF. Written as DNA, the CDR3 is TGTGCCAGCAGTGCCAGGATCCGAGCAAACACCATATATTTT.

The CDR3 reads CASSYTAGGLVQFF. Written as DNA, the CDR3 is TGTGCCAGCAGTTACACCGCGGGGGGGCTTGTGCAGTTCTTC. The rearrangement links TRBV6-5 to TRBJ2-1; 9 nucleotides line up with TRBD2. Germline assignment: CDR1 MNHEY and CDR2 SVGAGI. The CDR3 has 14 amino acids. With 2 bases clipped from V and 12 bases from J, the junction kept 8 bases outside the gene matches.

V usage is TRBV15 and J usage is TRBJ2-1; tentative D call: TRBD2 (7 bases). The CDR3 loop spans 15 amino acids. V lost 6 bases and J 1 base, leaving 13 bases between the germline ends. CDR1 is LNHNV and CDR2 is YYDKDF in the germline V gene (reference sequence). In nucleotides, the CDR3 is TGTGCCACCAGACCGAGGGGGGGATCCTACAATGAGCAGTTCTTC. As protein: CATRPRGGSYNEQFF.

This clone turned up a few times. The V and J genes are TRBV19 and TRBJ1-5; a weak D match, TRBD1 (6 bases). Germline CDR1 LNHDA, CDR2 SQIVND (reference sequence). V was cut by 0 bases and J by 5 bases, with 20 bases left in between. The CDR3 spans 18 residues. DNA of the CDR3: TGTGCCAGTAGTATAGATATGATCCAGGGGACCTTTTATCAGCCCCAGCATTTT. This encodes CASSIDMIQGTFYQPQHF.

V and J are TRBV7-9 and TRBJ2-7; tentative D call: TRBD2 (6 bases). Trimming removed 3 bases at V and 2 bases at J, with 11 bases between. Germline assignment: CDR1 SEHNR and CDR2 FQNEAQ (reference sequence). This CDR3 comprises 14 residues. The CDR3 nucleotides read TGTGCCAGCAGCTTCCTAGCGAATACCTACGAGCAGTACTTC. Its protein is CASSFLANTYEQYF.

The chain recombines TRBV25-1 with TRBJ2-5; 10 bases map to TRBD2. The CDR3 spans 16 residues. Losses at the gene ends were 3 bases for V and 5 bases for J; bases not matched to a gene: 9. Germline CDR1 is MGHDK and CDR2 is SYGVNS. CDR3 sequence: CASSDLERGGSETQYF. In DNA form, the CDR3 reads TGTGCCAGCAGTGACCTTGAGCGGGGGGGTTCTGAGACCCAGTACTTC.

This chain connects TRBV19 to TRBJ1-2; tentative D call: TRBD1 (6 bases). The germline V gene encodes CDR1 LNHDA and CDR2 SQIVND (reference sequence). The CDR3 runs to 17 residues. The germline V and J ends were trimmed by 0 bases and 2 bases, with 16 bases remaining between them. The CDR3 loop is CASSIDPAARGNYGYTF. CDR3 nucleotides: TGTGCCAGTAGTATAGATCCCGCCGCCAGGGGCAACTATGGCTACACCTTC.

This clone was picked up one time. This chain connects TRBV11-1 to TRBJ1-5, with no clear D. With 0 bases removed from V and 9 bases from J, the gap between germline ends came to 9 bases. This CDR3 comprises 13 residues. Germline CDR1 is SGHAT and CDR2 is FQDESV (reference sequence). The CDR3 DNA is TGTGCCAGCAGCTTAGCGCGGGATCGGCCCCAGCATTTT. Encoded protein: CASSLARDRPQHF. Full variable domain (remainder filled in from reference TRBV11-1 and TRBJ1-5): EAEVAQSPRYKITEKSQAVAFWCDPISGHATLYWYRQILGQGPELLVQFQDESVVDDSQLPKDRFSAERLKGVDSTLKIQPAELGDSAMYLCASSLARDRPQHFGDGTRLSIL.

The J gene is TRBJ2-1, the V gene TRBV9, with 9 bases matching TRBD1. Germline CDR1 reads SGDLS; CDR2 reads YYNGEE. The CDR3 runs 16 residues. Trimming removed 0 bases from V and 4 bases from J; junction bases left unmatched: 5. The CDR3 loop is CASSVAGGTGYNEQFF. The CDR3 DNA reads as TGTGCCAGCAGCGTAGCTGGGGGGACAGGGTACAATGAGCAGTTCTTC.

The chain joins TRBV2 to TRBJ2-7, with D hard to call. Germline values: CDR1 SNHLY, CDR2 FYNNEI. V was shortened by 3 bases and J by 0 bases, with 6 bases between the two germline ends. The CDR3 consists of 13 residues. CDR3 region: CASSELSSYEQYF. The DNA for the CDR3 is TGTGCCAGCAGTGAGCTGAGCTCCTACGAGCAGTACTTC. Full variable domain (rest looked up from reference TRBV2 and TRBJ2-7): EPEVTQTPSHQVTQMGQEVILRCVPISNHLYFYWYRQILGQKVEFLVSFYNNEISEKSEIFDDQFSVERPDGSNFTLKIRSTKLEDSAMYFCASSELSSYEQYFGPGTRLTVT.

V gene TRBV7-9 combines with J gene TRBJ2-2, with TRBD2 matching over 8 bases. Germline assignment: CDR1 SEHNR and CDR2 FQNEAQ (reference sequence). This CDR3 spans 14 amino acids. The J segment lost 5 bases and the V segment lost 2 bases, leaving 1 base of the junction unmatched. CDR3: CASSLLAGTGELFF. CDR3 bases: TGTGCCAGCAGCTTATTAGCGGGAACCGGGGAGCTGTTTTTT.

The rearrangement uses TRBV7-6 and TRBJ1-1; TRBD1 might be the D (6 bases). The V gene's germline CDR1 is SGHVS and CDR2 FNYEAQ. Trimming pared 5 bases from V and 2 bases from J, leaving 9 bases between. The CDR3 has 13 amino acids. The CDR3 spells CASSLQGNTEAFF. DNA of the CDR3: TGTGCCAGCAGCCTACAGGGTAACACTGAAGCTTTCTTT.

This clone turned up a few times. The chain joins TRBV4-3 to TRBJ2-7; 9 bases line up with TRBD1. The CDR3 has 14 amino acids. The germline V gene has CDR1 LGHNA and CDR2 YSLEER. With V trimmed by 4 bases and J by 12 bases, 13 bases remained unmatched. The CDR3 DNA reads TGCGCCAGCAGCCTACGCCAAAGGGACAGGGAGGTGTACTTC. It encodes CASSLRQRDREVYF.

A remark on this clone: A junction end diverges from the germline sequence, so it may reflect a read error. The CDR3, as DNA: TGTTCCAGCAGCTTAGTTATCGGGGAGCTGTTTTTT. This encodes CSSSLVIGELFF. The rearrangement joins TRBV7-9 to TRBJ2-2; no clear D. The CDR3 loop spans 12 amino acids. Germline V gene lookup returns CDR1 SEHNR and CDR2 FQNEAQ (reference sequence).

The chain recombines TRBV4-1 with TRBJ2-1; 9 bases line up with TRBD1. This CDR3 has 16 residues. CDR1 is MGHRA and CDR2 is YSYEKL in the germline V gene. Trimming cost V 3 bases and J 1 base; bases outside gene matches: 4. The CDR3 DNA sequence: TGCGCCAGCAGCCAGTCGACAGGGGGTTCCTACAATGAGCAGTTCTTC. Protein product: CASSQSTGGSYNEQFF.

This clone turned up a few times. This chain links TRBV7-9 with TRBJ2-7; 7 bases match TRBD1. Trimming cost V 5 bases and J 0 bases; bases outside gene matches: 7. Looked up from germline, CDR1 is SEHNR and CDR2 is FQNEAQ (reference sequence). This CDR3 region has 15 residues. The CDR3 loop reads CASSPTGTVSYEQYF. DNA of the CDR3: TGTGCCAGCAGCCCAACCGGGACAGTCTCCTACGAGCAGTACTTC.

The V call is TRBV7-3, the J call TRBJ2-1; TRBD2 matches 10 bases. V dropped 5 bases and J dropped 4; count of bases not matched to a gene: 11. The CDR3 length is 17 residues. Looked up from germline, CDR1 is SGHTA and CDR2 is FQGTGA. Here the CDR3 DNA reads TGTGCCAGCAGCAAAACCCGGACTAGCGGCCGTTACAATGAGCAGTTCTTC. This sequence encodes CASSKTRTSGRYNEQFF.